Each of the 20 T cell receptor beta chains below was sequenced from the same sample in a study of memory CD4+ T cells and cytomegalovirus serostatus. Data came from immunoSEQ multiplex PCR; TCRdb stores just in-frame clones and leaves some out. The data contain around 61,000 clones, roughly 82% of them singletons. The sort gate was single viable CD3+CD4+CD8-CD45RO+ cells for memory CD4+ T cells. The sequenced sample consisted of memory CD4+ T cells from blood. These receptors all come from an adult in good health and CMV-seronegative.

The chain uses TRBV6-6 and TRBJ1-1; D possibly corresponds to TRBD1 (5 bases). V was cut by 3 bases and J by 3 bases, with 8 bases left in between. Germline V gene data show CDR1 as MNHNY and CDR2 as SVGAGI (reference sequence). The CDR3 extends over 13 amino acids. The CDR3 protein is CASSYIRDTEAFF. The CDR3 DNA follows: TGTGCCAGCAGTTATATCAGGGACACTGAAGCTTTCTTT.

The rearrangement joins TRBV5-1 to TRBJ1-6, with D perhaps matching TRBD1 (6 bases). Between the trimmed V and J ends, which lost 4 bases and 7 bases, there was a span of 6 bases. The CDR3 extends over 12 amino acids. Germline V gene data show CDR1 as SGHRS and CDR2 as YFSETQ. This CDR3 reads CASSTGNSPLHF. The CDR3 bases are TGCGCCAGCAGCACAGGGAATTCACCCCTCCACTTT. Full variable domain (rest looked up from reference TRBV5-1 and TRBJ1-6): KAGVTQTPRYLIKTRGQQVTLSCSPISGHRSVSWYQQTPGQGLQFLFEYFSETQRNKGNFPGRFSGRQFSNSRSEMNVSTLELGDSALYLCASSTGNSPLHFGNGTRLTVT.

V gene TRBV30 combines with J gene TRBJ1-3; maybe TRBD1 (5 bases). V shed 0 bases and J shed 4 bases, with 10 bases lying between them. The CDR3 totals 14 residues. The germline gives CDR1 GTSNPN, CDR2 SVGIG (reference sequence). The CDR3 here is CAWSVGTVGNTIYF. The DNA for the CDR3 is TGTGCCTGGAGTGTTGGGACGGTCGGAAACACCATATATTTT.

This chain uses TRBV7-2 with TRBJ2-7; 8 bases line up with TRBD1. Per germline, CDR1 SGHTA and CDR2 FQGNSA. This CDR3 is built from 13 residues. J lost 5 bases, V lost 5 bases, and 5 bases had no gene match. CDR3 nucleotide sequence: TGTGCCAGCAGCCGGGACAGGAAGGACGAGCAGTACTTC. Encoded protein: CASSRDRKDEQYF.

This chain joins TRBV19 and TRBJ1-3; no firm D call. The CDR3 spans 15 residues. Deletions cut 9 bases from V and 0 bases from J, with 15 bases between. Germline lookup yields CDR1 LNHDA and CDR2 SQIVND (reference sequence). Here the CDR3 DNA reads TGTGCCAGCAAAGGGATAGTAAACTCTGGAAACACCATATATTTT. Its protein product is CASKGIVNSGNTIYF.

The chain couples TRBV5-5 to TRBJ1-3; D gene unclear. The CDR3 loop spans 14 amino acids. CDR1 and CDR2 (germline): SGHKS, YYEKEE (reference sequence). V lost 7 bases, J lost 1 base, and 12 bases lay in between. The CDR3 loop reads CASSSGGSGNTIYF. DNA for the CDR3: TGTGCCAGCTCCTCCGGTGGATCTGGAAACACCATATATTTT. The full variable domain, completed using reference TRBV5-5 and TRBJ1-3, is DAGVTQSPTHLIKTRGQQVTLRCSPISGHKSVSWYQQVLGQGPQFIFQYYEKEERGRGNFPDRFSARQFPNYSSELNVNALLLGDSALYLCASSSGGSGNTIYFGEGSWLTVV.

This clone was observed a single time. The gene calls are TRBV10-3 and TRBJ2-3; 7 bases match TRBD1. The germline V gene encodes CDR1 ENHRY and CDR2 SYGVKD. Trimming cost V 6 bases and J 4 bases; bases outside gene matches: 10. CDR3 size: 15 residues. DNA for the CDR3: TGTGCCATCAGGGCAGGGGGTGTTGAGGCAGATACGCAGTATTTT. Translating it yields CAIRAGGVEADTQYF.

This chain joins TRBV4-1 and TRBJ2-5; possible D gene TRBD2, 6 bases. V was pared by 1 base and J by 5 bases, with 20 bases between. The CDR3 totals 17 residues. Germline-derived CDR1 and CDR2 are MGHRA and YSYEKL. CDR3 protein: CASSQGSLRGRTETQYF. Written as DNA, the CDR3 is TGCGCCAGCAGCCAAGGGAGTCTGCGGGGAAGAACGGAGACCCAGTACTTC.

The J gene is TRBJ2-2, the V gene TRBV4-2; D is ambiguous. The CDR3 extends over 15 amino acids. V lost 6 bases and J lost 7, with 18 bases in between. Per the germline V gene, CDR1 is LGHNA and CDR2 is YNFKEQ. CDR3 bases: TGTGCCAGCAGAGGAGCACGCTCGAAAGGCGGGGAGCTGTTTTTT. Translated, it gives CASRGARSKGGELFF.

The chain has TRBV5-1 and TRBJ2-3, with a weak D call TRBD2 (5 bases). V was trimmed by 2 bases and J by 5 bases, leaving 12 bases between them. This CDR3 spans 14 amino acids. Germline CDR1 SGHRS, CDR2 YFSETQ. CDR3 DNA: TGCGCCAGCAGCTTCCGGGGTTCCGAAGATACGCAGTATTTT. Translation: CASSFRGSEDTQYF.

V and J are TRBV30 and TRBJ2-6; 9 bases fit TRBD1. J was trimmed by 0 bases and V by 5 bases; bases with no gene match: 8. This CDR3 spans 17 amino acids. Per the germline V gene, CDR1 is GTSNPN and CDR2 is SVGIG (reference sequence). The CDR3 DNA reads as TGTGCCTGGCGCCGGGACAGGGCCCGCTCTGGGGCCAACGTCCTGACTTTC. This codes for CAWRRDRARSGANVLTF.

The V gene is TRBV4-2, the J gene TRBJ2-4, with 7 bases matching TRBD1. The ends lost 0 bases at V and 0 bases at J; junction bases unmatched: 17. The CDR3 extends over 21 amino acids. Germline V gene data show CDR1 as LGHNA and CDR2 as YNFKEQ. The CDR3 reads CASSQDELYPGQVLAKNIQYF. CDR3 nucleotides: TGTGCCAGCAGCCAAGATGAACTGTACCCCGGACAGGTCCTAGCCAAAAACATTCAGTACTTC.

The chain recombines TRBV4-1 with TRBJ2-7; TRBD1 agrees at 11 bases. In germline, CDR1 is MGHRA, CDR2 YSYEKL. The CDR3 consists of 18 residues. Trimming cost V 0 bases and J 2 bases; bases outside gene matches: 9. The CDR3: CASSQDQGRDRGAYEQYF. CDR3 sequence (DNA): TGCGCCAGCAGCCAAGATCAGGGTAGGGACAGGGGGGCCTACGAGCAGTACTTC.

This clone was detected only once. The rearrangement uses TRBV5-1 and TRBJ2-1, with D perhaps matching TRBD1 (6 bases). Germline V CDR1 and CDR2: SGHRS, YFSETQ. Trimming stripped 1 base from V and 0 bases from J, with 11 bases between. This CDR3 spans 16 amino acids. The CDR3: CASSLTGMSSYNEQFF. For the CDR3, the DNA is TGCGCCAGCAGCTTGACAGGGATGAGCTCCTACAATGAGCAGTTCTTC.

In this sample, this clone turned up a few times. This sample includes further DNA sequences coding for the same CDR3. This rearrangement joins TRBV18 to TRBJ1-5, with a weak D call TRBD1 (5 bases). Germline values: CDR1 KGHSH, CDR2 LQKENI. The CDR3 runs 15 residues. V was cut by 2 bases and J by 0 bases, with 8 bases left in between. CDR3 nucleotides: TGTGCCAGCTCACCAAGCAGGGATAGCAATCAGCCCCAGCATTTT. Translating gives CASSPSRDSNQPQHF.

The CDR3 sequence: CASSSAGGYNEQFF. CDR3 nucleotides: TGTGCCAGCAGCTCCGCCGGGGGATACAATGAGCAGTTCTTC. The chain uses TRBV7-9 and TRBJ2-1, with a tentative D call TRBD2 (6 bases). V lost 4 bases, J lost 4 bases, and 11 bases lay in between. Germline V CDR1 and CDR2: SEHNR, FQNEAQ (reference sequence). The CDR3 runs 14 residues.

The genes are TRBV7-2 and TRBJ2-3, with 7 bases lining up with TRBD2. This CDR3 spans 17 amino acids. Germline V gene data show CDR1 as SGHTA and CDR2 as FQGNSA. Trimming cost V 5 bases and J 5 bases; bases outside gene matches: 16. As DNA, the CDR3 is TGTGCCAGCAGCCAATCTCCTGGGGGGGGGAGACTAGATACGCAGTATTTT. It specifies CASSQSPGGGRLDTQYF.

The rearrangement joins TRBV5-8 to TRBJ2-5; the match to TRBD1 covers 8 bases. Germline loops: CDR1 SGHTS, CDR2 YDEGEE. V shed 1 base, J shed 5 bases, and the junction held 4 bases outside the gene matches. This CDR3 is 14 amino acids long. The CDR3 coding sequence is TGTGCCAGCAGCTTGTTACAGGGGGTTGAGACCCAGTACTTC. As protein: CASSLLQGVETQYF.

The rearrangement links TRBV5-5 to TRBJ1-6, with 9 bases fitting TRBD1. The CDR3 spans 15 residues. Germline V gene lookup returns CDR1 SGHKS and CDR2 YYEKEE (reference sequence). V dropped 6 bases and J dropped 7; count of bases not matched to a gene: 8. Here the CDR3 DNA reads TGTGCCAGCACCTGGGACAGGGACCCGAATTCACCCCTCCACTTT. As protein: CASTWDRDPNSPLHF. The full variable domain, completed using reference TRBV5-5 and TRBJ1-6, is DAGVTQSPTHLIKTRGQQVTLRCSPISGHKSVSWYQQVLGQGPQFIFQYYEKEERGRGNFPDRFSARQFPNYSSELNVNALLLGDSALYLCASTWDRDPNSPLHFGNGTRLTVT.

The rearrangement links TRBV11-3 to TRBJ2-7; 12 bases fit TRBD2. The CDR3 length is 15 residues. Germline CDR1 is SGHNT and CDR2 is YENEEA. Trimming at V came to 6 bases and at J to 5 bases, leaving 8 bases not matched to a gene. CDR3 coding DNA: TGTGCCAGCAGTTCTGGACTAGCGGGGTACGACGAGCAGTACTTC. It specifies CASSSGLAGYDEQYF.